Following are 30 T cell receptor beta chains from one sample sequenced in a study of cytomegalovirus exposure and HLA in healthy donors. PCR employed 60 Vbeta and 13 Jbeta primers. The table came from immunoSEQ multiplex PCR; TCRdb's copy has only in-frame clones and leaves some out. The sample includes 200,000 to 250,000 clones, about 70% of them seen just once. Sequenced input: PBMCs. These receptors were collected from a woman aged 30 to 39 in good health and CMV-seronegative.

This rearrangement joins TRBV19 to TRBJ1-2; 10 bases fit TRBD1. V lost 11 bases, J lost 3 bases, and 15 bases stayed unmatched. Germline V gene sequence: CDR1 LNHDA, CDR2 SQIVND (reference sequence). This CDR3 region has 16 residues. CDR3 DNA: TGTGCCGTAAGCCGGGACAGGGGAAGGGGAGACTATGGCTACACCTTC. Amino acid sequence: CAVSRDRGRGDYGYTF. Filled out from reference TRBV19 and TRBJ1-2, the complete variable domain reads DGGITQSPKYLFRKEGQNVTLSCEQNLNHDAMYWYRQDPGQGLRLIYYSQIVNDFQKGDIAEGYSVSREKKESFPLTVTSAQKNPTAFYLCAVSRDRGRGDYGYTFGSGTRLTVV.

The J gene is TRBJ2-1, the V gene TRBV20-1, with D hard to call. Germline V gene data show CDR1 as DFQATT and CDR2 as SNEGSKA (reference sequence). The CDR3 totals 11 residues. Trimming shortened V by 4 bases and J by 5 bases, and 6 bases separated the two germline ends. CDR3 sequence reads: CSANKNNEQFF. The CDR3, as DNA: TGCAGTGCTAACAAAAACAATGAGCAGTTCTTC.

The chain uses TRBV5-1 and TRBJ2-5; 9 nucleotides line up with TRBD2. This CDR3 contains 15 residues. V dropped 0 bases and J dropped 4; count of bases not matched to a gene: 4. The V gene's germline CDR1 is SGHRS and CDR2 YFSETQ. CDR3 region: CASSLEAGGIETQYF. CDR3 bases: TGCGCCAGCAGCTTGGAAGCGGGAGGAATAGAGACCCAGTACTTC.

This clone is a singleton in its sample. This chain connects TRBV14 to TRBJ2-2; 13 nucleotides align to TRBD2. The V gene's germline CDR1 is SGHDN and CDR2 FVKESK. With 4 bases clipped from V and 7 bases from J, the junction kept 9 bases outside the gene matches. The CDR3 spans 17 residues. As DNA, the CDR3 is TGTGCCAGCAGCCGCCTTGGACTAGCGGGAGTAGGCGGGGAGCTGTTTTTT. As protein: CASSRLGLAGVGGELFF.

This clone appeared a few times. The junction departs from the called germline gene at one end, perhaps through a read error. The rearrangement links TRBV2 to TRBJ1-6, with TRBD1 identical over 7 bases. CDR1 SNHLY and CDR2 FYNNEI come from the germline V gene. The CDR3 length is 15 residues. Written as DNA, the CDR3 is TGTGCCAGCAGGACAGGGAGCTACTATAATTCACCCCTCAACTTT. Residues: CASRTGSYYNSPLNF.

The chain joins TRBV27 to TRBJ2-1; 8 bases map to TRBD2. Germline V lookup: CDR1 MNHEY, CDR2 SMNVEV (reference sequence). Trimming at V came to 3 bases and at J to 3 bases, leaving 1 base not matched to a gene. This CDR3 contains 14 residues. CDR3 nucleotides: TGTGCCAGCAGTTTCCTAGCGGGCTACAATGAGCAGTTCTTC. This translates into CASSFLAGYNEQFF.

This clone was seen a handful of times. The rearrangement joins TRBV5-1 to TRBJ2-1; 9 nucleotides match TRBD1. With V trimmed by 9 bases and J by 9 bases, 13 bases remained unmatched. The CDR3 is 14 residues long. Germline-derived CDR1 and CDR2 are SGHRS and YFSETQ. The CDR3 protein is CATTPGQGYSEQFF. The CDR3 bases are TGCGCCACAACCCCGGGACAGGGATATTCTGAGCAGTTCTTC.

The J gene is TRBJ1-1, the V gene TRBV14; weak D call: TRBD1 (5 bases). The germline gives CDR1 SGHDN, CDR2 FVKESK. The V gene lost 4 bases and the J gene lost 1 base, with 7 bases spanning the gap. The CDR3 runs to 13 residues. The CDR3 loop reads CASSLGQNTEAFF. The DNA for the CDR3 is TGTGCCAGCAGCCTAGGACAGAACACTGAAGCTTTCTTT.

The rearrangement joins TRBV5-1 to TRBJ2-1; the D gene is possibly TRBD1 (5 bases). Looked up from germline, CDR1 is SGHRS and CDR2 is YFSETQ. Trimming stripped 0 bases from V and 0 bases from J, with 7 bases between. The CDR3 extends over 15 amino acids. CDR3 coding DNA: TGCGCCAGCAGCTTGGGGGGCAACTCCTACAATGAGCAGTTCTTC. This encodes CASSLGGNSYNEQFF.

The J gene is TRBJ2-7, the V gene TRBV4-1; 7 bases are a match to TRBD2. V was clipped by 4 bases and J by 7 bases; unmatched bases: 16. CDR3 length: 16 amino acids. Germline V CDR1 and CDR2: MGHRA, YSYEKL. CDR3 in amino acids: CASSPESGVLYREQYF. CDR3 in DNA: TGCGCCAGCAGCCCAGAGAGCGGGGTTCTGTATCGAGAGCAGTACTTC.

The chain combines TRBV7-2 with TRBJ2-7, with D perhaps matching TRBD2 (6 bases). In germline, CDR1 is SGHTA, CDR2 FQGNSA. The CDR3 is 15 residues long. V was pared by 5 bases and J by 2 bases, with 16 bases between. The CDR3 coding sequence is TGTGCCAGCAGCAGGCTGGAGGGTATCGCCTACGAGCAGTACTTC. Its translation: CASSRLEGIAYEQYF. Filled out from reference TRBV7-2 and TRBJ2-7, the complete variable domain reads GAGVSQSPSNKVTEKGKDVELRCDPISGHTALYWYRQSLGQGLEFLIYFQGNSAPDKSGLPSDRFSAERTGGSVSTLTIQRTQQEDSAVYLCASSRLEGIAYEQYFGPGTRLTVT.

This clone was picked up one time. The rearrangement uses TRBV23-1 and TRBJ1-1; 10 bases line up with TRBD1. TRBV23-1 is known as an ORF, though its function is uncertain. There are 16 residues in the CDR3. The ends lost 5 bases at V and 4 bases at J; junction bases unmatched: 10. Here the CDR3 reads CASSETGGSGSTEAFF. The CDR3 region has the DNA TGCGCCAGCAGTGAGACAGGGGGCAGTGGGAGCACTGAAGCTTTCTTT.

The chain recombines TRBV15 with TRBJ2-5, with unresolved D. The germline V gene has CDR1 LNHNV and CDR2 YYDKDF (reference sequence). CDR3 length equals 13 residues. Trimming removed 1 base from V and 7 bases from J, with 10 bases in between. CDR3 amino acids: CATSRGTGGTQYF. The CDR3 region has the DNA TGTGCCACCAGCAGAGGAACCGGCGGGACCCAGTACTTC. The entire variable domain, with the rest obtained from reference TRBV15 and TRBJ2-5, is as follows: DAMVIQNPRYQVTQFGKPVTLSCSQTLNHNVMYWYQQKSSQAPKLLFHYYDKDFNNEADTPDNFQSRRPNTSFCFLDIRSPGLGDTAMYLCATSRGTGGTQYFGPGTRLLVL.

This clone appeared a single time. The chain employs TRBV5-8 and TRBJ1-2; perhaps TRBD1 as D (6 bases). Germline lookup yields CDR1 SGHTS and CDR2 YDEGEE. V lost 2 bases, J lost 5 bases, and 10 bases lay in between. This CDR3 region has 13 residues. CDR3 sequence: CASSFEGDYGYTF. The DNA of the CDR3 is TGTGCCAGCAGCTTCGAGGGGGATTATGGCTACACCTTC.

This sequence joins TRBV6-1 and TRBJ1-2, with D possibly matching TRBD1 (6 bases). CDR3 length: 15 amino acids. The germline V gene encodes CDR1 MNHNS and CDR2 SASEGT. With 4 bases removed from V and 0 bases from J, the gap between germline ends came to 12 bases. CDR3 region: CASSARDNSNYGYTF. Written as DNA, the CDR3 is TGTGCCAGCAGTGCCCGGGACAACTCTAACTATGGCTACACCTTC.

This clone turned up a few times. This chain links TRBV30 with TRBJ2-2, with unresolved D. CDR3 length: 12 amino acids. The ends were cut back, 8 bases at V and 4 bases at J, with 11 bases in the middle. Germline V gene lookup returns CDR1 GTSNPN and CDR2 SVGIG (reference sequence). For the CDR3, the DNA is TGTGCCAGTCACTCCATCACCGGGGAGCTGTTTTTT. As protein: CASHSITGELFF.

This clone was observed a single time. The chain uses TRBV9 and TRBJ2-7; TRBD2 matches at 9 bases. Germline loops: CDR1 SGDLS, CDR2 YYNGEE. The CDR3 extends over 17 amino acids. The ends lost 0 bases at V and 1 base at J; junction bases unmatched: 8. The CDR3 reads CASSVASSGVQSYEQYF. The CDR3 DNA reads TGTGCCAGCAGCGTAGCGTCTAGCGGGGTTCAATCCTACGAGCAGTACTTC.

The chain uses TRBV27 and TRBJ1-5; the D gene is possibly TRBD1 (5 bases). Germline CDR1 is MNHEY and CDR2 is SMNVEV (reference sequence). The CDR3 length is 14 residues. V was pared by 10 bases and J by 6 bases, with 19 bases between. This chain's CDR3 is CATGGGFGVQPQHF. As DNA, the CDR3 is TGTGCCACCGGGGGAGGATTTGGGGTTCAGCCCCAGCATTTT.

V usage is TRBV2 and J usage is TRBJ1-2, with 8 positions matching TRBD1. With V trimmed by 6 bases and J by 12 bases, 9 bases remained unmatched. Germline values: CDR1 SNHLY, CDR2 FYNNEI. The CDR3 is made up of 12 amino acids. The CDR3 spells CASRADRARDTF. CDR3 coding DNA: TGTGCCAGCAGGGCGGACAGGGCCCGGGACACCTTC.

The J gene is TRBJ1-2, the V gene TRBV5-6, with 7 bases matching TRBD1. This CDR3 region has 15 residues. Germline CDR1 reads SGHDT; CDR2 reads YYEEEE. V lost 4 bases to trimming and J lost 0 bases; unmatched junction nucleotides: 6. The CDR3 is CASSRTGPTNYGYTF. The CDR3, as DNA: TGTGCCAGCAGCCGGACAGGCCCGACTAACTATGGCTACACCTTC.

The rearrangement links TRBV11-2 to TRBJ2-7, with D possibly TRBD1 on 6 matching bases. The CDR3 has 14 amino acids. Trimming shortened V by 1 base and J by 7 bases, and 14 bases separated the two germline ends. The germline V gene has CDR1 SGHAT and CDR2 FQNNGV. For the CDR3, the DNA is TGTGCCAGCAGCTTAGGTTTGGGGGCGAGGGAGCAGTACTTC. This gives the protein CASSLGLGAREQYF.

The DNA of the CDR3 is TGTGCCAGCAGCTTTAGCGGGGGGGCCAGAAAGGGCGGGGAGCTGTTTTTT. It translates to CASSFSGGARKGGELFF. This sequence joins TRBV5-5 and TRBJ2-2, with 11 bases aligning to TRBD2. This CDR3 has 17 residues. Trimming cost V 2 bases and J 7 bases; bases outside gene matches: 10. CDR1 is SGHKS, CDR2 YYEKEE, per germline (reference sequence).

The chain employs TRBV25-1 and TRBJ2-7; 7 nucleotides align to TRBD2. Germline-derived CDR1 and CDR2 are MGHDK and SYGVNS. The CDR3 totals 13 residues. J lost 3 bases, V lost 6 bases, and 5 bases had no gene match. The CDR3 is CASRASGVYEQYF. The DNA for the CDR3 is TGTGCCAGCAGAGCGAGCGGGGTCTACGAGCAGTACTTC.

The chain carries TRBV29-1 and TRBJ2-1, with D perhaps matching TRBD2 (7 bases). Trimming cost V 6 bases and J 9 bases, with 15 bases left between them. The germline CDR1 and CDR2 sequences are SQVTM and ANQGSEA. The CDR3 has 12 amino acids. DNA of the CDR3: TGCAGCGTCCATAGGGGGGGGAGTGAGCAGTTCTTC. Its protein product is CSVHRGGSEQFF.

The chain couples TRBV5-6 to TRBJ2-2; 10 bases map to TRBD1. Germline lookup yields CDR1 SGHDT and CDR2 YYEEEE. This CDR3 is built from 15 residues. The V segment lost 4 bases and the J segment 6 bases; nucleotides outside the gene matches: 6. The DNA of the CDR3 is TGTGCCAGCAGCAACCGGGACAGGGGCCCCGGGGAGCTGTTTTTT. It is translated as CASSNRDRGPGELFF.

The rearrangement joins TRBV27 to TRBJ2-7, with 7 bases identical to TRBD1. J lost 1 base, V lost 3 bases, and 9 bases had no gene match. CDR1 and CDR2 (germline): MNHEY, SMNVEV (reference sequence). This CDR3 has 16 residues. The CDR3 DNA reads as TGTGCCAGCAGTTTCTCGGGCGACAGGGAGTCCTACGAGCAGTACTTC. Amino acid sequence: CASSFSGDRESYEQYF.

This chain connects TRBV6-5 to TRBJ1-4; D is unclear. The V gene lost 5 bases and the J gene lost 6 bases, with 7 bases spanning the gap. This CDR3 has 12 amino acids. Germline values: CDR1 MNHEY, CDR2 SVGAGI. The CDR3 coding sequence is TGTGCCAGCAGTGTCTCAGATGAAAAACTGTTTTTT. Translation gives CASSVSDEKLFF.

As concerns this clone: Germline is not matched at one junction end, which may reflect a read error. CDR3 sequence (DNA): TGTGCCAGCAGCTCCCTAACCGGGACAGGGTACAGTGAGCAGTTCTTC. It translates to CASSSLTGTGYSEQFF. The V gene is TRBV11-3, the J gene TRBJ2-1, with 9 nucleotides matching TRBD1. The CDR3 runs to 16 residues. Germline CDR1 and CDR2: SGHNT and YENEEA.

V and J are TRBV29-1 and TRBJ2-4, with D possibly being TRBD2 (5 bases). The CDR3 loop spans 17 amino acids. Germline CDR1 reads SQVTM; CDR2 reads ANQGSEA. V was clipped by 4 bases and J by 1 base, with 20 bases between them. The CDR3 DNA is TGCAGCGTTGTCCTGGCTCGGGGTAATTCGGCCAAAAACATTCAGTACTTC. Its protein product is CSVVLARGNSAKNIQYF.

The rearrangement uses TRBV11-2 and TRBJ1-2; 10 nucleotides line up with TRBD1. The V gene's germline CDR1 is SGHAT and CDR2 FQNNGV. The V gene end was trimmed by 5 bases and the J gene end by 6 bases; junction bases not matched to a gene: 6. The CDR3 covers 14 residues. CDR3 sequence (DNA): TGTGCCAGCAGCCCAAGAGGGACAGGGGATGGCTACACCTTC. Translating it yields CASSPRGTGDGYTF.